These 11 T cell receptor beta chains were sequenced from one sample in a study of blood T cell repertoires in COVID-19. Assay: immunoSEQ multiplex PCR; the TCRdb copy retains only in-frame clones and omits some. The sample holds fewer than 130,000 clones, around 83% seen once. Material: peripheral blood. Every receptor here comes from a human donor in a cohort sampled during active COVID-19.

CDR3 coding DNA: TGTGCCTGGAGTTTAACAGGGGGAGGAAGGGAAAAACTGTTTTTT. It specifies CAWSLTGGGREKLFF. The chain combines TRBV30 with TRBJ1-4, with TRBD1 matching over 8 bases. Trimming took 2 bases from V and 8 from J; bases not matched to a gene: 10. Germline-derived CDR1 and CDR2 are GTSNPN and SVGIG (reference sequence). This CDR3 spans 15 amino acids.

The rearrangement uses TRBV4-1 and TRBJ2-3, with a weak D call TRBD2 (6 bases). V was shortened by 1 base and J by 2 bases, with 16 bases between the two germline ends. The CDR3 consists of 17 residues. Germline V gene sequence: CDR1 MGHRA, CDR2 YSYEKL. In nucleotides, the CDR3 is TGCGCCAGCAGCCAAGGCCGCGCGGGAACCCACACAGATACGCAGTATTTT. Protein product: CASSQGRAGTHTDTQYF.

The chain is built from TRBV19 and TRBJ2-1, with 8 bases matching TRBD2. CDR1 LNHDA and CDR2 SQIVND come from the germline V gene (reference sequence). The length of the CDR3 is 15 residues. The V and J ends lost 0 bases and 2 bases, in that order; junction bases with no gene match: 0. Here the CDR3 reads CASSIEAGAYNEQFF. For the CDR3, the DNA is TGTGCCAGTAGTATAGAAGCGGGGGCCTACAATGAGCAGTTCTTC.

The chain is built from TRBV6-1 and TRBJ1-1, with 7 bases fitting TRBD1. CDR1 and CDR2 from the germline V gene are MNHNS and SASEGT. Trimming cost V 0 bases and J 4 bases; bases outside gene matches: 8. The CDR3 runs to 16 residues. The CDR3 region is CASSEAGRQGGTEAFF. The CDR3 DNA reads as TGTGCCAGCAGTGAAGCGGGAAGACAGGGAGGCACTGAAGCTTTCTTT.

This chain links TRBV2 with TRBJ1-1; TRBD1 is a possible D gene (5 bases). The germline gives CDR1 SNHLY, CDR2 FYNNEI. This CDR3 is built from 14 residues. Trimming stripped 4 bases from V and 6 bases from J, with 15 bases between. The CDR3 protein is CASSGEGRAAEAFF. DNA for the CDR3: TGTGCCAGCAGTGGGGAGGGGCGGGCGGCTGAAGCTTTCTTT.

The chain recombines TRBV5-1 with TRBJ2-3, with D perhaps matching TRBD2 (5 bases). The germline V gene has CDR1 SGHRS and CDR2 YFSETQ. This CDR3 is 16 amino acids long. Trimming pared 0 bases from V and 2 bases from J, leaving 13 bases between. The CDR3 loop is CASSLAGADFTDTQYF. In DNA form, the CDR3 reads TGCGCCAGCAGCTTGGCTGGAGCGGATTTCACAGATACGCAGTATTTT.

The genes are TRBV7-8 and TRBJ1-2; 11 bases agree with TRBD1. The germline V gene encodes CDR1 SGHVS and CDR2 FQNEAQ. J lost 7 bases, V lost 1 base, and 8 bases had no gene match. This CDR3 region has 16 residues. CDR3 DNA: TGTGCCAGCAGCTTAGGAGGACAGGGGGCGATTGGTGGCTACACCTTC. Translating gives CASSLGGQGAIGGYTF.

J is TRBJ2-3 and V is TRBV28, with 8 bases lining up with TRBD2. Germline trimming cut 5 bases from V and 8 bases from J; bases unmatched to any gene: 12. This CDR3 region has 15 residues. Germline V gene sequence: CDR1 MDHEN, CDR2 SYDVKM. The CDR3 sequence is CASSLSGSPQGTQYF. The DNA of the CDR3 is TGTGCCAGCAGTCTAAGCGGGAGCCCTCAGGGTACGCAGTATTTT. Combining the CDR3 with reference TRBV28 and TRBJ2-3 gives the whole variable domain DVKVTQSSRYLVKRTGEKVFLECVQDMDHENMFWYRQDPGLGLRLIYFSYDVKMKEKGDIPEGYSVSREKKERFSLILESASTNQTSMYLCASSLSGSPQGTQYFGPGTRLTVL.

This chain links TRBV5-6 with TRBJ2-1; possible D gene TRBD1, 6 bases. Germline V lookup: CDR1 SGHDT, CDR2 YYEEEE. The CDR3 has 13 residues. Trimming stripped 2 bases from V and 6 bases from J, with 9 bases between. The CDR3 DNA reads TGTGCCAGCAGCTTTTTAGGGGGCAATGAGCAGTTCTTC. It encodes CASSFLGGNEQFF.

The chain recombines TRBV9 with TRBJ2-2; D may be TRBD2 (6 bases). Germline assignment: CDR1 SGDLS and CDR2 YYNGEE. V lost 5 bases and J lost 0, with 14 bases in between. The CDR3 runs to 16 residues. CDR3 bases: TGTGCCAGCAGTCGAAGGGCGGGACCGAACACCGGGGAGCTGTTTTTT. It yields the protein CASSRRAGPNTGELFF. Together with reference TRBV9 and TRBJ2-2, the CDR3 gives the full variable domain: DSGVTQTPKHLITATGQRVTLRCSPRSGDLSVYWYQQSLDQGLQFLIQYYNGEERAKGNILERFSAQQFPDLHSELNLSSLELGDSALYFCASSRRAGPNTGELFFGEGSRLTVL.

V and J are TRBV27 and TRBJ2-7, with D tentatively TRBD2 (6 bases). Germline V lookup: CDR1 MNHEY, CDR2 SMNVEV (reference sequence). V lost 2 bases and J lost 5, with 22 bases in between. The CDR3 consists of 17 residues. The DNA for the CDR3 is TGTGCCAGCAGTTTACTCTCGACCGGGACTCCTGCCCACGAGCAGTACTTC. Its protein product is CASSLLSTGTPAHEQYF.